These T cell receptor beta chains were read from a single sample in a study of blood T cell repertoires in COVID-19. Here immunoSEQ multiplex PCR was the method, and the copy in TCRdb shows in-frame clones only, minus some. This sample carries about 120,000 clones, 85% to 90% of them seen once, and the ten largest clones take less than 30%. Sample: peripheral blood. These receptor sequences come from a man aged 70 or older with active or convalescent COVID-19. CDR3s include the opening cysteine and the closing phenylalanine or tryptophan.

V gene: TRBV9
CDR3 protein: CASSVESGKVGEQYF

V gene: TRBV7-2
CDR3 protein: CASSFYRLNTEAFF

V gene: TRBV30
CDR3 protein: CAWEAYGSYNEQFF

V gene: TRBV19
CDR3 protein: CASRLIGGDRGSDTQYF

V gene: TRBV11-2
CDR3 protein: CASSLGDRDQEKLFF

V gene: TRBV20-1
CDR3 protein: CSASWTSGRNEQYF

V gene: TRBV4-2
CDR3 protein: CASSATSERNEQFF

V gene: TRBV27
CDR3 protein: CASSSGTGGFNGYTF

V gene: TRBV6-5
CDR3 protein: CASFESVYEQYF

V gene: TRBV28
CDR3 protein: CASSLFGLGTDRPYEQYF

V gene: TRBV19
CDR3 protein: CASNSRQGNTGELFF

V gene: TRBV19
CDR3 protein: CASTPDRGQSGYTF

V gene: TRBV19
CDR3 protein: CASSKIQSKRNQPQHF

V gene: TRBV9
CDR3 protein: CASSAYGSSYNEQFF

V gene: TRBV2
CDR3 protein: CASNEPRDNEQYF

V gene: TRBV28
CDR3 protein: CASTAGGKVDTQYF

V gene: TRBV7-9
CDR3 protein: CASSQRASSTDTQYF

V gene: TRBV28
CDR3 protein: CASSFPPGEEKLFF

V gene: TRBV5-1
CDR3 protein: CASSLGTTYNEQFF

V gene: TRBV25-1
CDR3 protein: CASSVAGPPTDTQYF